Each of the 30 T cell receptor beta chains below was sequenced from the same sample in a study of blood T cell repertoires in COVID-19. The protocol was immunoSEQ multiplex PCR, while the TCRdb copy is restricted to in-frame clones and leaves out a portion. Here the sample spans about 290,000 clones, over 80% being singletons. Sequencing used peripheral blood. These receptors originate from a woman aged 50 to 60 with active or convalescent COVID-19.

V is TRBV25-1 and J is TRBJ1-6; weak D call: TRBD1 (5 bases). The CDR3 has 14 amino acids. Trimming cost V 6 bases and J 5 bases, with 11 bases left between them. Germline V gives CDR1 MGHDK, CDR2 SYGVNS. The CDR3 nucleotides are TGTGCCAGCAGCCAGGGCACCAATAATTCACCCCTCCACTTT. Residues: CASSQGTNNSPLHF.

Points on this clone: Other DNA sequences of this sample code for an identical CDR3. V and J are TRBV5-1 and TRBJ2-7; 13 nucleotides agree with TRBD2. The CDR3 is made up of 15 amino acids. V dropped 3 bases and J dropped 2; count of bases not matched to a gene: 2. In germline, CDR1 is SGHRS, CDR2 YFSETQ. The CDR3 nucleotides read TGCGCCAGCAGCTCGGGACTAGCGGGAACCTACGAGCAGTACTTC. This sequence encodes CASSSGLAGTYEQYF.

The chain is built from TRBV29-1 and TRBJ2-7; D is unresolved. Trimming cost V 7 bases and J 1 base, with 8 bases left between them. Germline loops: CDR1 SQVTM, CDR2 ANQGSEA. The CDR3 runs 11 residues. The CDR3 here is CSARLSYEQYF. Here the CDR3 DNA reads TGCAGCGCCAGATTATCCTACGAGCAGTACTTC.

The chain has TRBV7-8 and TRBJ2-5, with a tentative D call TRBD2 (7 bases). The CDR3 has 15 residues. Looked up from germline, CDR1 is SGHVS and CDR2 is FQNEAQ. Deletions cut 2 bases from V and 5 bases from J, with 15 bases between. In DNA form, the CDR3 reads TGTGCCAGCAGCTTACGTGGGGGGGCGGGTGAGACCCAGTACTTC. This gives the protein CASSLRGGAGETQYF.

V is TRBV28 and J is TRBJ1-2; D gene unclear. V dropped 7 bases and J dropped 2 bases, with 8 bases sitting between them. The CDR3 loop spans 12 amino acids. Germline loops: CDR1 MDHEN, CDR2 SYDVKM. CDR3 region: CASTTGNYGYTF. For the CDR3, the DNA is TGTGCCAGCACAACGGGGAACTATGGCTACACCTTC.

The V call is TRBV9, the J call TRBJ2-1, with D possibly TRBD2 on 6 matching bases. Per the germline V gene, CDR1 is SGDLS and CDR2 is YYNGEE. Trimming shortened V by 3 bases and J by 0 bases, and 19 bases separated the two germline ends. The CDR3 has 18 amino acids. CDR3 amino acids: CASSDEGLTFSSYNEQFF. CDR3 DNA: TGTGCCAGCAGCGATGAAGGACTAACCTTCAGCTCCTACAATGAGCAGTTCTTC. Full variable domain (missing parts from reference TRBV9 and TRBJ2-1): DSGVTQTPKHLITATGQRVTLRCSPRSGDLSVYWYQQSLDQGLQFLIQYYNGEERAKGNILERFSAQQFPDLHSELNLSSLELGDSALYFCASSDEGLTFSSYNEQFFGPGTRLTVL.

The V call is TRBV15, the J call TRBJ2-2; D may be TRBD1 (6 bases). The V gene lost 11 bases and the J gene lost 3 bases, with 22 bases spanning the gap. Looked up from germline, CDR1 is LNHNV and CDR2 is YYDKDF (reference sequence). This CDR3 spans 16 amino acids. CDR3 DNA: TGTGCCCCGCGCGAGGAGACGGACAGACACACCGGGGAGCTGTTTTTT. Translation: CAPREETDRHTGELFF.

The chain combines TRBV29-1 with TRBJ1-1; D is uncertain. CDR3 length equals 13 residues. The germline CDR1 and CDR2 sequences are SQVTM and ANQGSEA. V shed 3 bases and J shed 6 bases, with 14 bases lying between them. The DNA for the CDR3 is TGCAGCGTTGATAATCAGTTGGGAGCTGAAGCTTTCTTT. Its protein product is CSVDNQLGAEAFF.

The CDR3 here is CASSSRGTGIKVSNQPQHF. The CDR3 DNA reads as TGTGCCAGCAGCAGCCGCGGGACAGGGATCAAAGTCAGCAATCAGCCCCAGCATTTT. V usage is TRBV21-1 and J usage is TRBJ1-5; the table calls TRBD1, which could not be checked here. TRBV21-1 is a pseudogene segment. The CDR3 consists of 19 residues.

This clone was observed once. The chain joins TRBV6-6 to TRBJ2-1, with 11 bases that match TRBD2. V lost 0 bases and J lost 4; bases outside the gene matches: 2. Germline-derived CDR1 and CDR2 are MNHNY and SVGAGI (reference sequence). The CDR3 loop spans 16 amino acids. The CDR3 reads CASSYSIAGGYNEQFF. CDR3 sequence (DNA): TGTGCCAGCAGTTACTCGATAGCGGGAGGGTACAATGAGCAGTTCTTC.

The rearrangement uses TRBV9 and TRBJ1-2; TRBD1 matches 7 bases. The CDR3 consists of 16 residues. The V gene's germline CDR1 is SGDLS and CDR2 YYNGEE. The trim removed 3 bases at V and 0 bases at J, leaving 8 bases unmatched. CDR3 region: CASSATGFGANYGYTF. The CDR3 DNA follows: TGTGCCAGCAGCGCGACAGGGTTCGGAGCTAACTATGGCTACACCTTC.

Regarding this clone: At one of its ends the junction is not consistent with the germline gene, which may arise from a read error. The rearrangement links TRBV6-6 to TRBJ1-4; no firm D call. Germline CDR1 and CDR2: MNHNY and SVGAGI (reference sequence). CDR3 length: 11 amino acids. CDR3 amino acids: CATKVNEKLFF. CDR3 coding DNA: TGTGCGACAAAGGTTAATGAAAAGCTGTTTTTT.

A single count supports this clone. The J gene is TRBJ2-2, the V gene TRBV28, with 9 bases aligning to TRBD1. The CDR3 has 17 residues. The germline gives CDR1 MDHEN, CDR2 SYDVKM. The junction had 7 bases not matched to a gene; V was cut back by 5 bases and J by 0 bases. CDR3 amino acids: CASSQLGQGTNTGELFF. CDR3 sequence (DNA): TGTGCCAGCAGTCAGCTAGGACAGGGGACGAACACCGGGGAGCTGTTTTTT.

The CDR3 region has the DNA TGCAGCGTTACACTACTAGACCCCCTGTTGTCTGAGCAGTTCTTC. Its protein product is CSVTLLDPLLSEQFF. The V and J genes are TRBV29-1 and TRBJ2-1; weak D call: TRBD2 (5 bases). This CDR3 comprises 15 residues. Germline V gene sequence: CDR1 SQVTM, CDR2 ANQGSEA. Trimming shortened V by 5 bases and J by 9 bases, and 23 bases separated the two germline ends.

This sequence joins TRBV9 and TRBJ2-3; 8 bases are shared with TRBD2. The germline V gene encodes CDR1 SGDLS and CDR2 YYNGEE. V trimming: 3 bases; J trimming: 4 bases; junction bases outside the gene matches: 7. This CDR3 spans 15 amino acids. As DNA, the CDR3 is TGTGCCAGCAGCGCCATCGGGAGGGGATCAGATACGCAGTATTTT. It specifies CASSAIGRGSDTQYF.

The chain joins TRBV7-2 to TRBJ2-3; tentative D call: TRBD2 (6 bases). CDR1 is SGHTA and CDR2 is FQGNSA in the germline V gene. This CDR3 spans 15 amino acids. With 3 bases removed from V and 2 bases from J, the gap between germline ends came to 12 bases. This chain's CDR3 is CASSLGTGVTDTQYF. The CDR3 nucleotides are TGTGCCAGCAGCTTGGGCACGGGGGTCACAGATACGCAGTATTTT.

This clone showed up many times. This chain joins TRBV6-1 and TRBJ1-2; possible D gene TRBD1, 6 bases. The ends were cut back, 3 bases at V and 5 bases at J, with 19 bases in the middle. The CDR3 is 16 amino acids. Germline V gene sequence: CDR1 MNHNS, CDR2 SASEGT. CDR3 DNA sequence: TGTGCCAGCAGTGAGAGGGGGGGACCAGAGGGGTATGGCTACACCTTC. Translation: CASSERGGPEGYGYTF.

The sample holds one count of this clone. The chain recombines TRBV5-1 with TRBJ1-1, with 7 positions matching TRBD1. Germline CDR1 SGHRS, CDR2 YFSETQ. V shed 2 bases and J 5 bases; nucleotides not matched to a gene: 12. CDR3 size: 16 residues. CDR3 amino acids: CASSFDRVISRTEAFF. The CDR3 DNA follows: TGCGCCAGCAGCTTCGACAGGGTAATTAGTCGAACTGAAGCTTTCTTT.

V gene TRBV9 combines with J gene TRBJ2-1; 10 nucleotides agree with TRBD2. From germline, CDR1 is SGDLS and CDR2 YYNGEE. V trimming: 4 bases; J trimming: 10 bases; junction bases outside the gene matches: 11. CDR3 length: 15 residues. The CDR3 loop is CASSPWASGSREQFF. CDR3 nucleotide sequence: TGTGCCAGCAGCCCTTGGGCTAGCGGGAGTCGAGAGCAGTTCTTC. Supplemented by reference TRBV9 and TRBJ2-1, the full variable domain reads DSGVTQTPKHLITATGQRVTLRCSPRSGDLSVYWYQQSLDQGLQFLIQYYNGEERAKGNILERFSAQQFPDLHSELNLSSLELGDSALYFCASSPWASGSREQFFGPGTRLTVL.

The sample holds a few counts of this clone. CDR3 coding DNA: TGTGCCAGTACGGTAGCGGGAGTGGCGGATACGCAGTATTTT. Its protein product is CASTVAGVADTQYF. V usage is TRBV19 and J usage is TRBJ2-3; 9 bases align to TRBD2. This CDR3 spans 14 amino acids. The germline V gene has CDR1 LNHDA and CDR2 SQIVND (reference sequence). V lost 7 bases, J lost 6 bases, and 8 bases stayed unmatched.

The V and J genes are TRBV6-5 and TRBJ2-7, with TRBD2 identical over 9 bases. The J segment lost 4 bases and the V segment lost 6 bases, leaving 4 bases of the junction unmatched. CDR3 length: 13 residues. Germline assignment: CDR1 MNHEY and CDR2 SVGAGI. CDR3 coding DNA: TGTGCCAGCAGGCTAGCGGGGAAGTACGAGCAGTACTTC. It codes for CASRLAGKYEQYF.

The genes are TRBV15 and TRBJ1-4, with TRBD1 identical over 8 bases. V trimming: 1 base; J trimming: 4 bases; junction bases outside the gene matches: 2. This CDR3 contains 15 residues. The V gene's germline CDR1 is LNHNV and CDR2 YYDKDF (reference sequence). Here the CDR3 reads CATSRGRGLNEKLFF. The DNA of the CDR3 is TGTGCCACCAGCAGAGGCAGGGGGCTTAATGAAAAACTGTTTTTT.

The chain is built from TRBV19 and TRBJ1-2, with D possibly being TRBD1 (5 bases). The V end was cut by 10 bases, the J end by 5 bases, with 8 bases between. The CDR3 length is 10 residues. The germline gives CDR1 LNHDA, CDR2 SQIVND (reference sequence). CDR3 residues: CATGEYGYTF. CDR3 DNA: TGTGCCACGGGGGAGTATGGCTACACCTTC. The full variable domain, rest sourced from reference TRBV19 and TRBJ1-2, is DGGITQSPKYLFRKEGQNVTLSCEQNLNHDAMYWYRQDPGQGLRLIYYSQIVNDFQKGDIAEGYSVSREKKESFPLTVTSAQKNPTAFYLCATGEYGYTFGSGTRLTVV.

The chain recombines TRBV27 with TRBJ2-5; unclear D gene. CDR1 is MNHEY, CDR2 SMNVEV, per germline (reference sequence). This CDR3 is built from 13 residues. Deletions cut 10 bases from V and 5 bases from J, with 17 bases between. This CDR3 is CAKTLQTMETQYF. CDR3 bases: TGTGCCAAAACTTTACAGACCATGGAGACCCAGTACTTC.

This sequence joins TRBV9 and TRBJ2-1, with D tentatively TRBD2 (5 bases). CDR3 size: 14 residues. Germline V lookup: CDR1 SGDLS, CDR2 YYNGEE. With 0 bases removed from V and 7 bases from J, the gap between germline ends came to 11 bases. As DNA, the CDR3 is TGTGCCAGCAGCGTAGCCCCTAGCACGAATGAGCAGTTCTTC. Translated: CASSVAPSTNEQFF.

V and J are TRBV2 and TRBJ1-4, with no clear D. Germline CDR1 SNHLY, CDR2 FYNNEI. With 1 base removed from V and 8 bases from J, the gap between germline ends came to 14 bases. This CDR3 region has 15 residues. In nucleotides, the CDR3 is TGTGCCAGCAGTGAAGGGAGGCCTAGTGTGGAAAAACTGTTTTTT. Translation gives CASSEGRPSVEKLFF. Full variable domain (remainder filled in from reference TRBV2 and TRBJ1-4): EPEVTQTPSHQVTQMGQEVILRCVPISNHLYFYWYRQILGQKVEFLVSFYNNEISEKSEIFDDQFSVERPDGSNFTLKIRSTKLEDSAMYFCASSEGRPSVEKLFFGSGTQLSVL.

This chain connects TRBV9 to TRBJ2-3; D might be TRBD2 (5 bases). V was trimmed by 0 bases and J by 4 bases, leaving 15 bases between them. The germline V gene has CDR1 SGDLS and CDR2 YYNGEE. This CDR3 is 16 amino acids long. CDR3 nucleotide sequence: TGTGCCAGCAGCGTAGATCAGGCGGGTAATGCAGATACGCAGTATTTT. It encodes CASSVDQAGNADTQYF.

The chain carries TRBV3-1 (or the pseudogene TRBV3-2) and TRBJ2-7; D is unclear. This CDR3 region has 12 residues. CDR1 is LGHDT and CDR2 is YNNKEL in the germline V gene (reference sequence). V was trimmed by 2 bases and J by 4 bases, leaving 6 bases between them. This CDR3 is CASSQIAYEQYF. CDR3 DNA: TGTGCCAGCAGCCAAATCGCGTACGAGCAGTACTTC.

V usage is TRBV28 and J usage is TRBJ1-4; D is undetermined. CDR1 MDHEN and CDR2 SYDVKM come from the germline V gene. The CDR3 runs to 14 residues. Trimming shortened V by 3 bases and J by 7 bases, and 12 bases separated the two germline ends. The CDR3 loop is CASSFGDRREKLFF. The CDR3 DNA reads as TGTGCCAGCAGTTTTGGAGATCGTCGTGAAAAACTGTTTTTT. The full variable domain, with the rest looked up from reference TRBV28 and TRBJ1-4, is DVKVTQSSRYLVKRTGEKVFLECVQDMDHENMFWYRQDPGLGLRLIYFSYDVKMKEKGDIPEGYSVSREKKERFSLILESASTNQTSMYLCASSFGDRREKLFFGSGTQLSVL.

This chain uses TRBV4-2 with TRBJ2-5; TRBD2 agrees at 9 bases. V gave up 3 bases and J gave up 5 bases; unmatched junction bases: 4. The V gene's germline CDR1 is LGHNA and CDR2 YNFKEQ. The CDR3 loop spans 14 amino acids. CDR3 sequence: CASSHGTSRETQYF. The DNA for the CDR3 is TGTGCCAGCAGCCACGGGACTAGCCGGGAGACCCAGTACTTC.